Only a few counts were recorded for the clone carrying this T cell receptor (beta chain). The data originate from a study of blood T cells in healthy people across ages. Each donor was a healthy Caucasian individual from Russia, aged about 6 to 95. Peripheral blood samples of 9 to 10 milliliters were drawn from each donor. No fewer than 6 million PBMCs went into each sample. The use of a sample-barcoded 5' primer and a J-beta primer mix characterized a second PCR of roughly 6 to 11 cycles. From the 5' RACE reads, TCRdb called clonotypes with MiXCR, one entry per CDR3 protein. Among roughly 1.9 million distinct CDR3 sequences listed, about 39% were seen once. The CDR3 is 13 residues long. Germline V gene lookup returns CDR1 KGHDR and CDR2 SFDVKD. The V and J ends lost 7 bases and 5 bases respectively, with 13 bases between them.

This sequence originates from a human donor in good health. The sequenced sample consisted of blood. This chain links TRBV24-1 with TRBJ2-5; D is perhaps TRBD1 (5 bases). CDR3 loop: CATSQGVGETQYF. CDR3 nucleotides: TGTGCCACCAGCCAAGGGGTCGGGGAGACCCAGTACTTC.